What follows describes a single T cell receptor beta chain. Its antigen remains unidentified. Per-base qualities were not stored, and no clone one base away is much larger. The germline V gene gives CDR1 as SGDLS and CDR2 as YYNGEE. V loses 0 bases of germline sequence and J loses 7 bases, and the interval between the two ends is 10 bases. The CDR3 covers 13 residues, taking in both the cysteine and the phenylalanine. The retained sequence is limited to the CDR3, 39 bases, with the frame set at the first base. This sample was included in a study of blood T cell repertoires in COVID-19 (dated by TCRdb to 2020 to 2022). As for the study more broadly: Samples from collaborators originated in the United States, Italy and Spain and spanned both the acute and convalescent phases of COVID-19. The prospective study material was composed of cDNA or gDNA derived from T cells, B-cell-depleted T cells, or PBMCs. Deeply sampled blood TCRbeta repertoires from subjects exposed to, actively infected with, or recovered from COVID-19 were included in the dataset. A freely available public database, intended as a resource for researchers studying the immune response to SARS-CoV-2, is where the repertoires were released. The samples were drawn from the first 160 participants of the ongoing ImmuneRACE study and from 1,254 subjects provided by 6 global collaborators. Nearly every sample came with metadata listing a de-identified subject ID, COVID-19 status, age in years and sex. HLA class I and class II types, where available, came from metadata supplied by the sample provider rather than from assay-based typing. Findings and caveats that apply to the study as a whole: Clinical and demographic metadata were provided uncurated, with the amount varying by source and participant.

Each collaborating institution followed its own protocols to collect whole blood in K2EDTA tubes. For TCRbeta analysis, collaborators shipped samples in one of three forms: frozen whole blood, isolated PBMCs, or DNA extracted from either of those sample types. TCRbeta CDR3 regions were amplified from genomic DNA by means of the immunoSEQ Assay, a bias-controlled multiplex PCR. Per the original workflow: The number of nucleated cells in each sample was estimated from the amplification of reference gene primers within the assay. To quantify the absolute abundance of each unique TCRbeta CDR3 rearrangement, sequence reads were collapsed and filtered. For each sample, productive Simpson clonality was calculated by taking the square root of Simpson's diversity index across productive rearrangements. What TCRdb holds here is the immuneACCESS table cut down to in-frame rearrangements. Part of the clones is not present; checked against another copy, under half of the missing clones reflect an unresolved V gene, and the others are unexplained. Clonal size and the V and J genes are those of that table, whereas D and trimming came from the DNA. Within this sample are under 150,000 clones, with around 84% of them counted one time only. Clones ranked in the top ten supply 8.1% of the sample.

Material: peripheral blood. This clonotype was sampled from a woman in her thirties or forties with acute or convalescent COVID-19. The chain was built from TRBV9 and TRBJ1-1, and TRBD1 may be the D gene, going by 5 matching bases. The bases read TGTGCCAGCAGCGTAGCCAGGGTTGGTGAAGCTTTCTTT. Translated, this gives CASSVARVGEAFF.